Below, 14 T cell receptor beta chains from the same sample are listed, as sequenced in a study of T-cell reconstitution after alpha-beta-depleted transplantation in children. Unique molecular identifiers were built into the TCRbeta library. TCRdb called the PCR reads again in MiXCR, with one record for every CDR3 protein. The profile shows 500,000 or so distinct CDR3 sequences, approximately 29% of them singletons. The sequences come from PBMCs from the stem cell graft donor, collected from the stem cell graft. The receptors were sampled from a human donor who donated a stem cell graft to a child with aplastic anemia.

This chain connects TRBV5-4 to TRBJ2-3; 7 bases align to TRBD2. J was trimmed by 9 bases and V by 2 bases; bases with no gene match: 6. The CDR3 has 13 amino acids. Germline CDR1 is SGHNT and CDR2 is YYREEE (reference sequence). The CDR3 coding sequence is TGTGCCAGCAGCTTTCGGGAGGAGAGAACGCAGTATTTT. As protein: CASSFREERTQYF.

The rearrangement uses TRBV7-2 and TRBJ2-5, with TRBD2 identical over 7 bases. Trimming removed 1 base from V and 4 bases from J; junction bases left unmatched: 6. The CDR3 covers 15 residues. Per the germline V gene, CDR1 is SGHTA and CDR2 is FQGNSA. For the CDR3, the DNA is TGTGCCAGCAGCTTAGGTGCGGGAGCTGGAGAGACCCAGTACTTC. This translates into CASSLGAGAGETQYF.

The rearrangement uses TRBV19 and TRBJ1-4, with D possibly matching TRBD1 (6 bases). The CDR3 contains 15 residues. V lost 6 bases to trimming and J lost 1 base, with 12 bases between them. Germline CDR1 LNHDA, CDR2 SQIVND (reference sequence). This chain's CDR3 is CASREQQGTNEKLFF. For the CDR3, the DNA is TGTGCCAGTAGAGAGCAACAGGGAACTAATGAAAAACTGTTTTTT.

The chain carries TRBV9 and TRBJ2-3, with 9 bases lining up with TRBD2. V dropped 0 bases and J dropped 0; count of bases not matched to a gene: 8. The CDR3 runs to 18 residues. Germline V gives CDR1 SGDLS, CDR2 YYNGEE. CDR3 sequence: CASSVDLAGALSTDTQYF. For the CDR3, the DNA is TGTGCCAGCAGCGTAGATTTAGCGGGAGCCCTTAGCACAGATACGCAGTATTTT.

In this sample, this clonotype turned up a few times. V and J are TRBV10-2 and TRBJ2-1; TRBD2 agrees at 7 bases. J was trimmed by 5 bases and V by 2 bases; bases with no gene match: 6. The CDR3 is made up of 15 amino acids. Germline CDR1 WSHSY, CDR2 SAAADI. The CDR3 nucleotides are TGCGCCAGCAGTGAGCTAGGCGGGAGCCACAATGAGCAGTTCTTC. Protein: CASSELGGSHNEQFF.

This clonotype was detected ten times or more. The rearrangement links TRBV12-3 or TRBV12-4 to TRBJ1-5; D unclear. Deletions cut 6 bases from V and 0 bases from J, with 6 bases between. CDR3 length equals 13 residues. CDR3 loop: CASSSNSNQPQHF. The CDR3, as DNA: TGTGCCAGCAGCTCTAATAGCAATCAGCCCCAGCATTTT.

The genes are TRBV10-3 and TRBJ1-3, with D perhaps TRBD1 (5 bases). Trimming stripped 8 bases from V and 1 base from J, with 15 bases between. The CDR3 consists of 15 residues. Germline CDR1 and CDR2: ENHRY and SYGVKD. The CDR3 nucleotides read TGTGCCATCGTAGGGGATGACGAGTCTGGAAACACCATATATTTT. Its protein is CAIVGDDESGNTIYF.

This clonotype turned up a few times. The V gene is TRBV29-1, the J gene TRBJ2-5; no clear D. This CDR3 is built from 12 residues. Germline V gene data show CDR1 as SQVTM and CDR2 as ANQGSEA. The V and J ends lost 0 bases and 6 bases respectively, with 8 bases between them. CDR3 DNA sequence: TGCAGCGTTGAAGAGACTCCAAAGACCCAGTACTTC. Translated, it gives CSVEETPKTQYF.

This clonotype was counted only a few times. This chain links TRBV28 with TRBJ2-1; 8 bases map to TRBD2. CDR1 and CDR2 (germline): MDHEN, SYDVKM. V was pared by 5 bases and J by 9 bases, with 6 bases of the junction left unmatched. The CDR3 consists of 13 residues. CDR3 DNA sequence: TGTGCCAGCAGTACGCGGACTAGCAGTGAGCAGTTCTTC. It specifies CASSTRTSSEQFF.

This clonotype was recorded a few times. CDR3 sequence (DNA): TGCGCCAGCACGGAGAAACAGGGGAACACCGGGGAGCTGTTTTTT. It yields the protein CASTEKQGNTGELFF. This chain uses TRBV5-1 with TRBJ2-2, with D possibly being TRBD1 (6 bases). The germline V gene encodes CDR1 SGHRS and CDR2 YFSETQ. The V and J ends lost 6 bases and 1 base respectively, with 13 bases between them. CDR3 size: 15 residues.

CDR3 loop: CASSGSPNEKLFF. The CDR3 DNA reads as TGTGCCAGCAGCGGGAGTCCAAATGAAAAACTGTTTTTT. The chain uses TRBV4-2 and TRBJ1-4; D is unresolved. The germline V gene has CDR1 LGHNA and CDR2 YNFKEQ. V lost 5 bases and J lost 5, with 9 bases in between. There are 13 residues in the CDR3.

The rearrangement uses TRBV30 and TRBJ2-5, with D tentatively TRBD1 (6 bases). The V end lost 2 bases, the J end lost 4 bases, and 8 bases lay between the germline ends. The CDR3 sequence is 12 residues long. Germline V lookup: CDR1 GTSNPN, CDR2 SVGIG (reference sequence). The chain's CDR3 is CAWSSRGETQYF. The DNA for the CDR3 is TGTGCCTGGAGTAGCAGGGGAGAGACCCAGTACTTC.

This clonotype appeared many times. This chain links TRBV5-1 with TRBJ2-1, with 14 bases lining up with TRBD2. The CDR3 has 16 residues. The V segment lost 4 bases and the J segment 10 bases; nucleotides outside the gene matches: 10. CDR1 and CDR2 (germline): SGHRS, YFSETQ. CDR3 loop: CASSLRSTSGRAEQFF. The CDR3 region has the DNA TGCGCCAGCAGCCTACGCTCGACTAGCGGGAGGGCCGAGCAGTTCTTC. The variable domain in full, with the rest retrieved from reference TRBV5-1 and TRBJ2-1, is KAGVTQTPRYLIKTRGQQVTLSCSPISGHRSVSWYQQTPGQGLQFLFEYFSETQRNKGNFPGRFSGRQFSNSRSEMNVSTLELGDSALYLCASSLRSTSGRAEQFFGPGTRLTVL.

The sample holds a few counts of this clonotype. CDR3 nucleotide sequence: TGTGCCAGCAGCTTAACTTCCCCCGACTACGAGCAGTACTTC. This sequence encodes CASSLTSPDYEQYF. The rearrangement joins TRBV7-2 to TRBJ2-7; D not resolved. CDR3 length: 14 amino acids. Looked up from germline, CDR1 is SGHTA and CDR2 is FQGNSA. Trimming stripped 2 bases from V and 3 bases from J, with 11 bases between.